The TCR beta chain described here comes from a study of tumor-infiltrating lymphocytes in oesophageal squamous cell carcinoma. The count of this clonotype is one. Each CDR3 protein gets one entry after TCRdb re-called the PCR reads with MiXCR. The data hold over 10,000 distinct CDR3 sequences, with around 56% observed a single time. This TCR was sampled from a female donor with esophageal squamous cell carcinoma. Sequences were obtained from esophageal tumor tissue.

The CDR3 DNA reads as TGTGCCAGCAGCCCTTGGACCAGCTACAATGAGCAGTTCTTC. Its translation is CASSPWTSYNEQFF. The chain is built from TRBV6-9 and TRBJ2-1; D remains unclear. Germline CDR1 is MNHGY and CDR2 is SVAAGI. V was clipped by 6 bases and J by 3 bases, with 12 bases between them. CDR3 length: 14 residues.